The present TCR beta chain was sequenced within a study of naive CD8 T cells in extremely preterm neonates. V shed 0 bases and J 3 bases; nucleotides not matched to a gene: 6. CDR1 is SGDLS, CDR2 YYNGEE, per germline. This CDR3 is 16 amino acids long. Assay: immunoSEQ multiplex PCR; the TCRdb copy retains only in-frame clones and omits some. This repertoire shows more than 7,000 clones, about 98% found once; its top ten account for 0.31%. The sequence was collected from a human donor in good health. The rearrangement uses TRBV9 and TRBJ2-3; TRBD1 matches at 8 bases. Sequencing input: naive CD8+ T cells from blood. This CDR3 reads CASSVEDRALTDTQYF. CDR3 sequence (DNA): TGTGCCAGCAGCGTAGAGGACAGGGCCCTAACAGATACGCAGTATTTT.